The present entry profiles one TCR beta chain with its context. Some clones are missing from TCRdb's copy, which holds only in-frame ones; the method was immunoSEQ multiplex PCR. The sample contains under 250,000 clones, about four fifths of which appear only once. This sample is drawn from a study of blood T cell repertoires in COVID-19. Study context: From T cells, B-cell-depleted T cells, or PBMCs came the material, which was cDNA or gDNA.

No more than 2 weeks before study entry, exposed participants had met a case of COVID-19. V shed 3 bases and J 3 bases; nucleotides not matched to a gene: 9. Germline CDR1 reads SEHNR; CDR2 reads FQNEAQ (reference sequence). This CDR3 region has 16 residues. The chain couples TRBV7-9 to TRBJ1-1, with 8 positions matching TRBD1. The material sequenced was PBMCs or T cells enriched from blood (not recorded which). The receptor was derived from a woman in her forties or fifties who had been exposed to COVID-19. The DNA of the CDR3 is TGTGCCAGCAGCTTCCTCACAGGGGGGTGGCACACTGAAGCTTTCTTT. Protein product: CASSFLTGGWHTEAFF. The variable domain in full, with the rest retrieved from reference TRBV7-9 and TRBJ1-1, is DTGVSQNPRHKITKRGQNVTFRCDPISEHNRLYWYRQTLGQGPEFLTYFQNEAQLEKSRLLSDRFSAERPKGSFSTLEIQRTEQGDSAMYLCASSFLTGGWHTEAFFGQGTRLTVV.